Listed below are T cell receptor beta chains from one sample, sequenced in a study of T cell responses to AZD1222 COVID-19 vaccine. TCRdb's table, derived via immunoSEQ multiplex PCR, lists solely in-frame clones and lacks some. The repertoire holds more than 100,000 clones, with approximately 90% as singletons. This material consisted of peripheral blood, taken on day 0 of AZD1222 vaccination. The receptors come from an adult in good health. CDR3s include the opening cysteine and the closing phenylalanine or tryptophan. Fields, in order: J gene, D gene, clone size, V gene, CDR3 protein, CDR3 DNA. The D gene is left open where the match is weak. Size tells how often a clone was seen (once, few, many) or the class of an expanded clone, and some rows leave it out.

TRBJ2-5	TRBD2	-	TRBV7-9	CASSLATAGRGETQYF	TGTGCCAGCAGCTTAGCCACAGCGGGGCGGGGAGAGACCCAGTACTTC
TRBJ2-5	TRBD2	medium-sized	TRBV3-1/TRBV3-2	CASSQEASGGEETQYF	TGTGCCAGCAGCCAAGAGGCTAGCGGGGGGGAAGAGACCCAGTACTTC
TRBJ1-2	TRBD1	-	TRBV15	CATSKRTGTYGYTF	TGTGCCACCAGCAAGAGGACAGGAACCTATGGCTACACCTTC
TRBJ1-1	-	-	TRBV18	CASSPPGVTEAFF	TGTGCCAGCTCACCACCAGGGGTCACTGAAGCTTTCTTT
TRBJ1-5	-	-	TRBV6-5	CASRPEQGWDQPQHF	TGTGCCAGCAGGCCCGAACAGGGATGGGATCAGCCCCAGCATTTT
TRBJ1-1	-	once	TRBV6-5	CASRPERGGNTEAFF	TGTGCCAGCAGGCCCGAAAGGGGTGGGAACACTGAAGCTTTCTTT
TRBJ1-3	-	-	TRBV28	CASSLSPNGRNTIYF	TGTGCCAGCAGTTTATCCCCAAATGGGCGAAACACCATATATTTT
TRBJ2-7	-	-	TRBV4-3	CASSQDRGYEQYF	TGCGCCAGCAGCCAAGATCGGGGTTACGAGCAGTACTTC
TRBJ1-6	-	-	TRBV28	CASSLLPGAGSPLHF	TGTGCCAGCAGTTTATTACCAGGGGCAGGATCACCCCTCCACTTT
TRBJ1-1	-	-	TRBV15	CATDAGRDTEAFF	TGTGCCACCGATGCTGGGAGGGACACTGAAGCTTTCTTT
TRBJ1-4	-	-	TRBV14	CASSRSGSNEKLFF	TGTGCCAGCAGCCGCTCAGGATCTAATGAAAAACTGTTTTTT
TRBJ1-4	-	-	TRBV6-1	CASSERVANEKLFF	TGTGCCAGCAGTGAAAGGGTAGCTAATGAAAAACTGTTTTTT
TRBJ1-6	TRBD1	-	TRBV6-5	CASSRDRDYNSPLHF	TGTGCCAGCAGTCGGGACAGAGACTATAATTCACCCCTCCACTTT
TRBJ2-1	TRBD2	-	TRBV7-3	CASSQSSGSSYNEQFF	TGTGCCAGCAGCCAGTCTAGCGGGAGCTCCTACAATGAGCAGTTCTTC
TRBJ2-7	-	-	TRBV2	CASSPGSRYEQYF	TGTGCCAGCAGCCCAGGGTCTCGGTACGAGCAGTACTTC
TRBJ2-7	-	-	TRBV3-1/TRBV3-2	CASSQVGGSYEQYF	TGTGCCAGCAGCCAAGTTGGAGGGTCCTACGAGCAGTACTTC
TRBJ1-4	-	-	TRBV7-9	CASSSIDEKLFF	TGTGCCAGCAGCTCTATAGATGAAAAACTGTTTTTT
TRBJ1-2	TRBD1	-	TRBV18	CASSLAQGADYGYTF	TGTGCCAGCTCACTAGCACAGGGGGCGGACTATGGCTACACCTTC
TRBJ1-1	-	-	TRBV7-9	CASSALADTEAFF	TGTGCCAGCAGCGCTTTGGCAGACACTGAAGCTTTCTTT
TRBJ1-5	TRBD1	-	TRBV5-1	CASSQTGGGNQPQHF	TGCGCCAGCAGTCAGACAGGGGGTGGGAATCAGCCCCAGCATTTT
TRBJ2-3	TRBD2	-	TRBV11-1	CASSSLSGGASDTQYF	TGTGCCAGCAGCTCCCTCAGCGGGGGGGCCTCCGATACGCAGTATTTT
TRBJ1-2	-	-	TRBV19	CASSSLAAGFHYGYTF	TGTGCCAGTAGTTCCCTAGCCGCAGGGTTCCACTATGGCTACACCTTC
TRBJ1-2	-	few	TRBV7-9	CASSLPGTNYGYTF	TGTGCCAGCAGCTTACCAGGAACTAACTATGGCTACACCTTC
TRBJ1-6	TRBD1	-	TRBV6-5	CASSYRQGATNSPLHF	TGTGCCAGCAGTTACCGACAGGGGGCTACAAATTCACCCCTCCACTTT
TRBJ2-7	-	once	TRBV7-9	CASSLVDSYEQYF	TGTGCCAGCAGCTTAGTTGACAGCTACGAGCAGTACTTC
TRBJ2-7	-	once	TRBV2	CASSAVGGRGYEQYF	TGTGCCAGCAGCGCCGTCGGGGGTCGAGGATACGAGCAGTACTTC
TRBJ2-3	TRBD2	-	TRBV6-2/TRBV6-3	CASSYTSGGVNTQYF	TGTGCCAGCAGTTACACCAGCGGGGGAGTAAATACGCAGTATTTT
TRBJ2-2	-	-	TRBV3-1/TRBV3-2	CASSQGRLPTGELFF	TGTGCCAGCAGCCAGGGACGGCTTCCCACCGGGGAGCTGTTTTTT
TRBJ2-7	-	-	TRBV18	CASSQGGDYEQYF	TGTGCCAGCTCACAGGGGGGGGACTACGAGCAGTACTTC
TRBJ1-1	TRBD1	-	TRBV6-5	CASRRQGTNTEAFF	TGTGCCAGCAGAAGACAGGGAACGAACACTGAAGCTTTCTTT
TRBJ2-1	-	-	TRBV6-5	CASRTGPAAYNEQFF	TGTGCCAGCAGGACCGGGCCAGCGGCGTACAATGAGCAGTTCTTC
TRBJ2-2	-	-	TRBV3-1/TRBV3-2	CASSQGLSTGELFF	TGTGCCAGCAGCCAAGGGTTATCAACCGGGGAGCTGTTTTTT
TRBJ2-3	TRBD2	once	TRBV5-1	CASSSLYSSGGDTDTQYF	TGCGCCAGCAGCTCGCTATATTCATCGGGAGGGGACACAGATACGCAGTATTTT
TRBJ1-1	TRBD1	-	TRBV3-1/TRBV3-2	CASSHAGTGNTEAFF	TGTGCCAGCAGCCACGCCGGGACAGGGAACACTGAAGCTTTCTTT
TRBJ1-6	-	-	TRBV18	CASSTGQNSPLHF	TGTGCCAGCTCGACGGGGCAAAATTCACCCCTCCACTTT
TRBJ2-2	-	-	TRBV7-9	CASSSLIENTGELFF	TGTGCCAGCAGCTCATTGATCGAGAACACCGGGGAGCTGTTTTTT
TRBJ2-3	TRBD1	-	TRBV5-1	CASSGQGWTKSTDTQYF	TGCGCCAGCAGCGGACAGGGGTGGACCAAGTCAACAGATACGCAGTATTTT
TRBJ1-6	TRBD1	once	TRBV3-1/TRBV3-2	CASSPDRAPNNSPLHF	TGTGCCAGCAGCCCCGACAGGGCCCCTAATAATTCACCCCTCCACTTT
TRBJ1-1	TRBD1	-	TRBV10-3	CAISIVGQGATEAFF	TGTGCCATCAGTATTGTAGGACAGGGGGCAACTGAAGCTTTCTTT
TRBJ2-3	TRBD1	-	TRBV9	CASSVSLDTGARDTQYF	TGTGCCAGCAGCGTTTCGCTCGATACAGGGGCGAGGGATACGCAGTATTTT